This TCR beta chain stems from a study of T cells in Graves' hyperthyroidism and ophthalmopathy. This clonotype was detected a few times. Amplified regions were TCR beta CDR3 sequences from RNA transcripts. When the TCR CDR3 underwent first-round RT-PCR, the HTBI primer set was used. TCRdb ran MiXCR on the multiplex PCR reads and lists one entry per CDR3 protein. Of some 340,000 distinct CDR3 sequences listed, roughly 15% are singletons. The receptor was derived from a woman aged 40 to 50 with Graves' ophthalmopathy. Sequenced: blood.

The CDR3 protein is CASSLLTGAAGYTF. The CDR3 DNA reads as TGTGCCAGCAGCTTACTGACGGGAGCGGCCGGCTACACCTTC. This sequence joins TRBV7-9 and TRBJ1-2, with D unresolved. CDR3 length: 14 amino acids. The germline V gene encodes CDR1 SEHNR and CDR2 FQNEAQ (reference sequence). Trimming pared 2 bases from V and 8 bases from J, leaving 15 bases between.